The sequence of this T cell receptor beta chain was determined in a study of neurological immune-mediated disorders. Points from the study as a whole: Because no CDR3 amino acid sequences were shared across subjects by expanded clones, private repertoires were suggested in all groups.

The V end was cut by 6 bases, the J end by 5 bases, with 3 bases between. The CDR3 totals 10 residues. The germline V gene encodes CDR1 MNHEY and CDR2 SVGAGI. 5'RACE generated cDNA with 10-nucleotide random UMIs. Each CDR3 protein gets one entry after TCRdb re-called the 5' RACE reads with MiXCR. The sample contains about 76,000 distinct CDR3 sequences, 17% of which appear only once. In this sample, this clonotype turned up many times. Its antigen remains unknown. It was blood bank volunteers in Maryland, USA who made up the healthy controls. Unsorted libraries used 2 million PBMCs kept at -80 degrees C.

The chain employs TRBV6-5 and TRBJ2-3; D is unresolved. Sequencing used PBMCs. The receptor comes from a woman in her thirties or forties in good health. The chain's CDR3 is CASRGDTQYF. DNA for the CDR3: TGTGCCAGCAGAGGAGATACGCAGTATTTT.